This T cell receptor beta chain was found in a study of cytomegalovirus exposure and HLA in healthy donors. Study-wide results and caveats: Certain indistinguishable V segments, among them TRBV6-2 and TRBV6-3, were excluded. CMV antigen specificity of a few CMV-associated chains was confirmed in vitro. One later analysis reportedly identified an Asian-associated ancestry cluster that showed fewer N-insertions than the roughly 620-donor mean.

The CDR3 runs to 15 residues. Germline V gives CDR1 KGHSH, CDR2 LQKENI. The V gene lost 1 base and the J gene lost 4 bases, with 11 bases spanning the gap. On this clone: Its antigen is not known.

PCR employed 60 Vbeta and 13 Jbeta primers. Sequencing used immunoSEQ multiplex PCR; TCRdb keeps in-frame clones, though not all of them. In the table there are some 130,000 clones, 75% to 90% of which are singletons. This TCR was recovered from a male donor in good health and CMV-seronegative. This chain connects TRBV18 to TRBJ1-5; D uncertain. The sequencing input was PBMCs. DNA of the CDR3: TGTGCCAGCTCACCACGACACCTAATAAATCAGCCCCAGCATTTT. Encoded protein: CASSPRHLINQPQHF.